The 24 T cell receptor beta chains below were found in one sample sequenced in a study of T-cell memory formation after mild COVID-19. MiXCR, run by TCRdb on the 5' RACE reads, gives a single entry per CDR3 protein. The sample holds some 440,000 distinct CDR3 sequences, 20% to 30% seen once. The sequencing sample was made of PBMCs or a T cell subset sorted from them (not recorded which). The receptors were sampled from an adult woman who had mild COVID-19 (a few samples of this study predate the infection). Cell type and time point are not known.

V usage is TRBV5-1 and J usage is TRBJ1-2; 9 bases are shared with TRBD1. V lost 3 bases and J lost 5; bases outside the gene matches: 5. The germline gives CDR1 SGHRS, CDR2 YFSETQ. CDR3 length: 14 residues. CDR3 bases: TGCGCCAGCAGCTGGGACAGGGCTGAGTATGGCTACACCTTC. This sequence encodes CASSWDRAEYGYTF.

At least ten counts were recorded for this clonotype. V is TRBV18 and J is TRBJ1-3; D is unresolved. Germline-derived CDR1 and CDR2 are KGHSH and LQKENI. CDR3 length equals 13 residues. V was pared by 2 bases and J by 8 bases, with 10 bases between. The CDR3 DNA reads as TGTGCCAGCTCACCATTTTTGGGTGACACCATATATTTT. This gives the protein CASSPFLGDTIYF.

This clonotype was picked up a small number of times. The chain recombines TRBV5-1 with TRBJ2-3, with D possibly being TRBD2 (5 bases). This CDR3 is built from 15 residues. Germline CDR1 and CDR2: SGHRS and YFSETQ. V lost 3 bases, J lost 6 bases, and 17 bases lay in between. The CDR3 reads CASSSDRTRGDTQYF. The DNA for the CDR3 is TGCGCCAGCAGCTCTGATAGGACCCGAGGGGATACGCAGTATTTT.

The chain couples TRBV20-1 to TRBJ2-3; 12 positions agree with TRBD2. The ends lost 2 bases at V and 4 bases at J; junction bases unmatched: 13. Germline CDR1 DFQATT, CDR2 SNEGSKA (reference sequence). The CDR3 consists of 18 residues. CDR3 DNA: TGCAGTGCTAGAAATCCGGGACTAGCGGGCAAAGGCCCAGATACGCAGTATTTT. Translating gives CSARNPGLAGKGPDTQYF.

The rearrangement links TRBV6-5 to TRBJ2-7, with TRBD2 matching over 10 bases. The trim removed 4 bases at V and 2 bases at J, leaving 11 bases unmatched. From germline, CDR1 is MNHEY and CDR2 SVGAGI. The CDR3 has 17 residues. The DNA of the CDR3 is TGTGCCAGCAGTTCCTTGGCTAGCGGGAGAGTCGCCTACGAGCAGTACTTC. It specifies CASSSLASGRVAYEQYF.

This clonotype showed up just a few times. The chain recombines TRBV7-9 with TRBJ2-7, with TRBD2 matching 7 bases. The CDR3 length is 16 residues. Trimming took 4 bases from V and 2 from J; bases not matched to a gene: 11. CDR1 SEHNR and CDR2 FQNEAQ come from the germline V gene (reference sequence). Here the CDR3 reads CASSSSLAGAPYEQYF. In nucleotides, the CDR3 is TGTGCCAGCAGCTCAAGTTTAGCGGGCGCGCCCTACGAGCAGTACTTC.

The chain couples TRBV5-1 to TRBJ1-6; no reliable D call. The V gene's germline CDR1 is SGHRS and CDR2 YFSETQ. CDR3 size: 13 residues. V was pared by 3 bases and J by 7 bases, with 8 bases between. CDR3 protein: CASSSEMNSPLHF. As DNA, the CDR3 is TGCGCCAGCAGCTCGGAGATGAATTCACCCCTCCACTTT.

In this sample, this clonotype turned up a few times. This sequence joins TRBV5-6 and TRBJ2-7, with D maybe TRBD1 (5 bases). The CDR3 is 14 residues long. Germline V gene sequence: CDR1 SGHDT, CDR2 YYEEEE. V gave up 5 bases and J gave up 11 bases, with 23 bases separating them. CDR3 DNA sequence: TGTGCCAGCAGGGTGTGGCAGGGTATTGGAGACGAGTACTTC. It translates to CASRVWQGIGDEYF.

This CDR3 reads CATSSFPGGINGYTF. Here the CDR3 DNA reads TGTGCCACCAGCAGTTTTCCAGGGGGCATCAATGGCTACACCTTC. The rearrangement joins TRBV15 to TRBJ1-2, with 8 bases identical to TRBD1. This CDR3 region has 15 residues. CDR1 and CDR2 (germline): LNHNV, YYDKDF (reference sequence). Trimming cost V 3 bases and J 6 bases; bases outside gene matches: 9.

V is TRBV6-1 and J is TRBJ1-5; tentative D call: TRBD1 (6 bases). The germline V gene encodes CDR1 MNHNS and CDR2 SASEGT. The CDR3 totals 16 residues. V lost 4 bases to trimming and J lost 1 base, with 14 bases between them. The CDR3, as DNA: TGTGCCAGCAGTGCCGTACAGGGAATGAGCAATCAGCCCCAGCATTTT. Translated, it gives CASSAVQGMSNQPQHF.

This chain joins TRBV27 and TRBJ1-2; 7 bases are shared with TRBD1. After removal of 5 bases from V and 3 bases from J, the junction contained 18 bases not matched to a gene. In germline, CDR1 is MNHEY, CDR2 SMNVEV (reference sequence). This CDR3 spans 18 amino acids. DNA of the CDR3: TGTGCCAGCAGTACCCGGACAGGAAAAAGATTTCGGGACTATGGCTACACCTTC. It encodes CASSTRTGKRFRDYGYTF.

The genes are TRBV2 and TRBJ1-4, with 8 bases identical to TRBD1. The V segment lost 6 bases and the J segment 8 bases; nucleotides outside the gene matches: 11. Germline values: CDR1 SNHLY, CDR2 FYNNEI. This CDR3 is 15 amino acids long. The CDR3 loop is CASSAQGAWVEKLFF. The DNA of the CDR3 is TGTGCCAGCAGCGCCCAGGGGGCTTGGGTGGAAAAACTGTTTTTT.

A few counts support this clonotype. The gene calls are TRBV6-2 or TRBV6-3 and TRBJ2-1; TRBD2 is a possible D gene (6 bases). The CDR3 loop spans 14 amino acids. CDR1 MNHEY and CDR2 SVGEGT come from the germline V gene. Trimming removed 6 bases at V and 5 bases at J, with 14 bases between. CDR3 bases: TGTGCCAGCAGCCCCCCGGGACTCCACAATGAGCAGTTCTTC. This translates into CASSPPGLHNEQFF.

The J gene is TRBJ2-1, the V gene TRBV11-3; 14 bases line up with TRBD2. The junction had 9 bases not matched to a gene; V was cut back by 0 bases and J by 8 bases. Germline V gives CDR1 SGHNT, CDR2 YENEEA. The CDR3 totals 18 residues. CDR3 nucleotides: TGTGCCAGCAGCTTAGAAGCCAGACTAGCGGGAGGGATCGATGAGCAGTTCTTC. Translation gives CASSLEARLAGGIDEQFF.

The chain couples TRBV12-3 or TRBV12-4 to TRBJ2-5; D ambiguous. CDR3 length: 11 residues. With 8 bases removed from V and 4 bases from J, the gap between germline ends came to 8 bases. The CDR3 spells CASRVGETQYF. The DNA of the CDR3 is TGTGCCAGCCGGGTGGGAGAGACCCAGTACTTC.

This chain uses TRBV20-1 with TRBJ2-1; TRBD1 matches at 7 bases. Germline values: CDR1 DFQATT, CDR2 SNEGSKA (reference sequence). The CDR3 consists of 14 residues. CDR3 DNA sequence: TGCAGCGGGGACAGCTCGAGCTCCTACAATGAGCAGTTCTTC. Translating it yields CSGDSSSSYNEQFF.

This clonotype was counted only a few times. The J gene is TRBJ1-2, the V gene TRBV5-1; the match to TRBD1 covers 7 bases. Germline V gene lookup returns CDR1 SGHRS and CDR2 YFSETQ. The CDR3 contains 15 residues. With V trimmed by 4 bases and J by 0 bases, 6 bases remained unmatched. The CDR3 region is CASSSGTAANYGYTF. The CDR3 DNA follows: TGCGCCAGCAGCAGCGGGACAGCAGCTAACTATGGCTACACCTTC.

This clonotype has more than one count but fewer than ten. The CDR3 coding sequence is TGTGCCAGCAGCTACCGGGGCAGGGCGGGGGATGGCTACACCTTC. Translated, it gives CASSYRGRAGDGYTF. The genes are TRBV7-2 and TRBJ1-2; D may be TRBD1 (5 bases). The V gene lost 4 bases and the J gene lost 6 bases, with 18 bases spanning the gap. Per germline, CDR1 SGHTA and CDR2 FQGNSA. The length of the CDR3 is 15 residues.

This chain links TRBV24-1 with TRBJ2-3, with D unclear. This CDR3 spans 15 amino acids. CDR1 and CDR2 from the germline V gene are KGHDR and SFDVKD. V lost 3 bases and J 9 bases, leaving 18 bases between the germline ends. CDR3 in DNA: TGTGCCACCAGTGATCCACGGACGGACCTGGGGACGCAGTATTTT. This gives the protein CATSDPRTDLGTQYF.

The table lists this clonotype with a few counts. CDR3 bases: TGCGCCAGCAGCTGGGTAGCGGGAGGATCCTACGAGCAGTACTTC. The encoded protein is CASSWVAGGSYEQYF. The gene calls are TRBV5-1 and TRBJ2-7; 10 bases are a match to TRBD2. The CDR3 is 15 amino acids. V was pared by 3 bases and J by 1 base, with 4 bases of the junction left unmatched. The germline V gene has CDR1 SGHRS and CDR2 YFSETQ.

J is TRBJ2-1 and V is TRBV5-1, with TRBD2 matching over 12 bases. Unmatched junction bases numbered 15, after V lost 6 bases and J lost 5 bases. The CDR3 length is 18 residues. The V gene's germline CDR1 is SGHRS and CDR2 YFSETQ. Here the CDR3 DNA reads TGCGCCAGCAACACTGGCTTGACTAGCGGGAGCATGGACAATGAGCAGTTCTTC. Its protein is CASNTGLTSGSMDNEQFF.

Only one count was recorded for this clonotype. The rearrangement links TRBV5-1 to TRBJ1-4; D is perhaps TRBD1 (5 bases). Germline assignment: CDR1 SGHRS and CDR2 YFSETQ. This CDR3 has 15 residues. Trimming cost V 4 bases and J 5 bases, with 15 bases left between them. This chain's CDR3 is CASSPEAGPNEKLFF. CDR3 bases: TGCGCCAGCAGCCCGGAGGCAGGGCCGAATGAAAAACTGTTTTTT.

This clonotype was detected only a few times. The V gene is TRBV5-5, the J gene TRBJ1-2; D is possibly TRBD1 (5 bases). Trimming cost V 4 bases and J 4 bases, with 20 bases left between them. Germline V gene lookup returns CDR1 SGHKS and CDR2 YYEKEE (reference sequence). The CDR3 contains 16 residues. The CDR3 spells CASSTMETANPYGYTF. The CDR3 nucleotides are TGTGCCAGCAGCACAATGGAGACAGCAAACCCCTATGGCTACACCTTC.

The V call is TRBV3-1, the J call TRBJ2-5; D possibly matches TRBD1 or TRBD2 (6 bases each). The V gene lost 6 bases and the J gene lost 7 bases, with 15 bases spanning the gap. There are 13 residues in the CDR3. CDR1 and CDR2 (germline): LGHDT, YNNKEL (reference sequence). CDR3: CASSRRDTTTQYF. Here the CDR3 DNA reads TGTGCCAGCAGTCGGAGGGACACCACGACCCAGTACTTC.